The 4 T cell receptor beta chains below all came from one sample that was sequenced in a study of T cell repertoires in cytomegalovirus infection. No antigen is known for these receptors. TCRdb re-called the reads through MiXCR, storing one row per CDR3 protein. The sample yields 300,000 to 400,000 distinct CDR3 sequences, 20% to 25% seen once. Sequencing was performed on cultured PBMCs, taken from culture after CMV antigen stimulation. Source of these receptors: a human donor in good health (CMV status not recorded). Some clones in this sample may be carry-over from other donors' samples.

This clonotype was recorded many times. V is TRBV7-2 and J is TRBJ2-7; D ambiguous. V was cut by 1 base and J by 2 bases, with 15 bases left in between. Germline lookup yields CDR1 SGHTA and CDR2 FQGNSA. CDR3 length: 16 amino acids. CDR3 amino acids: CASSLDLWAEAYEQYF. The CDR3 nucleotides are TGTGCCAGCAGCTTAGATCTGTGGGCCGAGGCCTACGAGCAGTACTTC.

This clonotype was recorded many times. This chain uses TRBV4-3 with TRBJ1-2; D is ambiguous. There are 16 residues in the CDR3. Germline assignment: CDR1 LGHNA and CDR2 YSLEER. Trimming stripped 0 bases from V and 0 bases from J, with 11 bases between. The CDR3 DNA is TGCGCCAGCAGCCAAGATTGGAGCTCTTCTAACTATGGCTACACCTTC. The encoded protein is CASSQDWSSSNYGYTF.

This clonotype was detected ten times or more. The CDR3 DNA is TGTGCCAGCAGTACCCGGGACTCGCCGATTCAATTAGAGACCCAGTACTTC. It is translated as CASSTRDSPIQLETQYF. This chain links TRBV7-2 with TRBJ2-5; D is perhaps TRBD2 (6 bases). This CDR3 contains 17 residues. CDR1 is SGHTA and CDR2 is FQGNSA in the germline V gene. Between the trimmed V and J ends, which lost 6 bases and 4 bases, there was a span of 24 bases.

The gene calls are TRBV20-1 and TRBJ1-1; the match to TRBD1 covers 7 bases. Germline V gene sequence: CDR1 DFQATT, CDR2 SNEGSKA (reference sequence). This CDR3 contains 16 residues. V shed 3 bases, J shed 0 bases, and the junction held 10 bases outside the gene matches. CDR3 in DNA: TGCAGTGCTAGTCCGAGACAGGGCAATATGAACACTGAAGCTTTCTTT. It yields the protein CSASPRQGNMNTEAFF.